This TCR beta chain was profiled in a study of response to subunit inactivated influenza vaccine. General observations from the study: New T cells are recruited in small numbers by each seasonal influenza vaccination, according to the authors' suggestion.

As concerns this clonotype: Its target is unknown.

From the RT-PCR reads, TCRdb called clonotypes with MiXCR, one entry per CDR3 protein. Of a few hundred thousand distinct CDR3 sequences in the sample, 14% were seen once. Germline assignment: CDR1 DFQATT and CDR2 SNEGSKA (reference sequence). V lost 4 bases and J lost 3; bases outside the gene matches: 3. CDR3 length: 14 residues. This TCR derives from a man aged 45-65 years who received an inactivated influenza vaccine. The sequences come from PBMCs from blood, collected roughly 13 days after vaccination. V is TRBV20-1 and J is TRBJ2-1; 10 bases line up with TRBD2. CDR3 protein: CSATRTSGYNEQFF. CDR3 sequence (DNA): TGCAGTGCTACCCGGACTAGCGGCTACAATGAGCAGTTCTTC.